The text below deals with one TCR beta chain. Its antigen is currently not known. The data derive from a study of CXCR3-negative and CXCR3-positive naive CD8 T cells (dated by TCRdb to 2018 to 2020). For the study in its entirety: In total, about 150 million TRB reads were obtained, corresponding to roughly 1.5 +/- 0.3 million reads per library. The TRBV-TRBJ cluster analysis covered naive subsets from 5 donors and memory cells from 3 donors. Data from about 12 donors, pooled across two independent experiments, went into the diversity and physicochemical repertoire analyses.

Each CD8+ T cell subset was flow-sorted in triplicate, with 300,000 or so cells per subset placed directly into RLT lysis buffer. To keep memory contaminants out, a stringent definition of naive CD8+ T cells was applied: CD45RO-CCR7+CD27+CD95-. Peripheral blood mononuclear cells were isolated from buffy coats by standard density gradient centrifugation. Naive CXCR3-negative and CXCR3-positive CD8+ T cells were flow-sorted using a FACSAria III. An RNeasy Mini Kit was used to extract total RNA from the sorted cells. The data were produced on a NextSeq 550. The Human TCR Profiling Kit (MiLaboratory) was used to make UMI-labeled 5' RACE TRB cDNA libraries. cDNA synthesis used the entire amount of extracted RNA, and PCR amplification then used the entire amount of cDNA produced. Libraries were prepared in parallel with an identical number of PCR cycles. On the study's bioinformatics: With a minimum of two reads required per UMI, MIGEC and MiXCR pulled out about 57,000 +/- 9,900 unique UMI-labeled TRB cDNA molecules from each library. Each library averaged 40,000 +/- 10,000 functional in-frame TRB CDR3 nucleotide clonotypes without stop codons. After downsampling to 5000 UMI-labeled TRB molecules per sample, diversity metrics such as normalized Shannon-Wiener and Chao1 were calculated in VDJtools. Clonotype-size-weighted physicochemical properties of the central five CDR3 residues (interaction energy, strength, volume and Kidera factor 4) were computed in VDJtools. Through TCRdb reprocessing, the reads give one entry per CDR3 protein sequence; DNA is omitted. TCRdb's processing, not the study's, gives the V and J calls here. The data table for this sample lists tens of thousands of distinct CDR3 sequences. About 0.57% of the sample belongs to the ten largest clones.

The CDR3 covers 16 residues, taking in both the cysteine and the phenylalanine. The protein alone is recorded here. The germline V gene (reference sequence) specifies SEHNR as CDR1 and FQNEAQ as CDR2. Study-level results and caveats: Similar TRBV-TRBJ usage was shown by naive CXCR3-negative and CXCR3-positive cells from the same donor, whereas distinct patterns were shown by memory cells. Because surface CD5, which is linked to self-reactivity in mice, was comparable between the naive subsets, TCR interaction strength was also inferred from TRB CDR3 physicochemical properties. Compared with CXCR3-negative naive cells, CXCR3-positive naive cells had TRB CDR3s with higher hydrophobicity (lower Kidera factor 4), lower energy, and higher strength and volume indices. Freshly isolated PBMCs were used for most assays because CXCR3 expression went down partially after cryopreservation. Both naive subsets had comparably high repertoire diversity, while memory CD8+ T cells had much lower repertoire diversity.

Source material: naive CXCR3+ CD8+ T cells from blood. What this sample's cell subset or site label stands for: CD45RO-CCR7+CD27+CD95- naive CD8+ T cells expressing CXCR3 (TNR3+). The TCR comes from a human donor in good health. Some clones in this sample may be carry-over from other donors' samples. Here the chain combines TRBV7-9 and TRBJ2-5; lacking DNA, the TRBD1 call made by TCRdb goes unchecked. The CDR3 region: CASSLDISGLQETQYF.